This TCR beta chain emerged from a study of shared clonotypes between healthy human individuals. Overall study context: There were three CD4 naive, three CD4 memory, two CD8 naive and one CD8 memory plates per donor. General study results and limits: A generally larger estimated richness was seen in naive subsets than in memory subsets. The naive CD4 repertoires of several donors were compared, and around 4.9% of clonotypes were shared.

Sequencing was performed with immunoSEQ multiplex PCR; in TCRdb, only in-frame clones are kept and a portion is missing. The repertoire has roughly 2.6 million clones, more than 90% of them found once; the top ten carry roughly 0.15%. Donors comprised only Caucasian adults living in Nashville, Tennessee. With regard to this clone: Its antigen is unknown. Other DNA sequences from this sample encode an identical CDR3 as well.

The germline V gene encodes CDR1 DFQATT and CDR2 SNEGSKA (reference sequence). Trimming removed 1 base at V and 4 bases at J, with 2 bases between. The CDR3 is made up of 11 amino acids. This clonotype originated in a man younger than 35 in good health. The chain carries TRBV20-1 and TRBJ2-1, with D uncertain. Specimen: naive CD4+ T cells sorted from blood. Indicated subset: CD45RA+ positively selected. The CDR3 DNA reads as TGCAGTGCTAGAGGGTACAATGAGCAGTTCTTC. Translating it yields CSARGYNEQFF.